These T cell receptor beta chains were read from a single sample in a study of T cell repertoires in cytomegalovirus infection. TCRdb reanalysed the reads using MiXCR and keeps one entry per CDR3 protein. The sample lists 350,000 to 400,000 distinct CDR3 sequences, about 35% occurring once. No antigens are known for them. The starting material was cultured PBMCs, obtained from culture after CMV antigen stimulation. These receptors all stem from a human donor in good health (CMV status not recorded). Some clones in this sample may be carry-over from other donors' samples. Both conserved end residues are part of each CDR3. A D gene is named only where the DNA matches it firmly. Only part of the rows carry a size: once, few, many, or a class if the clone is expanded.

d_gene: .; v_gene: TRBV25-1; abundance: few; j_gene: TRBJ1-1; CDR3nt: TGTGCCAGCAGTGAAGGTGGGAACACTGAAGCTTTCTTT; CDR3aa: CASSEGGNTEAFF
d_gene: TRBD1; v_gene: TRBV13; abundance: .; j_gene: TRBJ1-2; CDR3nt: TGTGCCAGCAGCCCTAGGGGGGACAGCAACTATGGCTACACCTTC; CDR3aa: CASSPRGDSNYGYTF
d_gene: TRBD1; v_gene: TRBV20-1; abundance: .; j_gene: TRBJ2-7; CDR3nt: TGCAGTGCTACAAATACAGGGGCCCACTACGAGCAGTACTTC; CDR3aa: CSATNTGAHYEQYF
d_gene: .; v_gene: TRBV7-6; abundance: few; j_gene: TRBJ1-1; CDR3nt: TGTGCCAGCAGCTTACAGGCAGGCGAGAACACTGAAGCTTTCTTT; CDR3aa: CASSLQAGENTEAFF
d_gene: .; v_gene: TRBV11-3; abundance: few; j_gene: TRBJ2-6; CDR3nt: TGTGCCAGCAGCTCAATTTCCAGCTCTGGGGCCAACGTCCTGACTTTC; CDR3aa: CASSSISSSGANVLTF
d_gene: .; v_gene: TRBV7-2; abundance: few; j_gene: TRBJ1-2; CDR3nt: TGTGCCAGCAGCTTCGACGTCGGATTCTATGGCTACACCTTC; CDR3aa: CASSFDVGFYGYTF
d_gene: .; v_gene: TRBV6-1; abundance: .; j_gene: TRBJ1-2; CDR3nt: TGTGCCAGCAGCGACATAGGAAAACGCTATGGCTACACCTTC; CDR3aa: CASSDIGKRYGYTF
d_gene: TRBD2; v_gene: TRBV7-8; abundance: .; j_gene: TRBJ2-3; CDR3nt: TGTGCCAGCAGCTTCATGGGTAGCGGGAAGAATACGCAGTATTTT; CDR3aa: CASSFMGSGKNTQYF
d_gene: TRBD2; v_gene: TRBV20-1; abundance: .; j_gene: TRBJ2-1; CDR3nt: TGCAGTGCCATATCCGGGACTAGCAATGAGCAGTTCTTC; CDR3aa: CSAISGTSNEQFF
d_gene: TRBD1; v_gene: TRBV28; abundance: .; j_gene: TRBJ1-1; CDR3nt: TGTGCCAGCACCGTCCCGGGACAGGGCGGGACTGAAGCTTTCTTT; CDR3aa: CASTVPGQGGTEAFF
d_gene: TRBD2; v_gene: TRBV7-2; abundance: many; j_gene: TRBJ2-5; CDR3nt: TGTGCCAGCAGCCCCAGAGGCGGGAGAATGGAGACCCAGTACTTC; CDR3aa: CASSPRGGRMETQYF
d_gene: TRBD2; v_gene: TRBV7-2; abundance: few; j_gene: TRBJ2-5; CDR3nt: TGTGCCAGCAGCTTAGAAGCGGGAGGGCTGGGGACCCAGTACTTC; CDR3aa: CASSLEAGGLGTQYF
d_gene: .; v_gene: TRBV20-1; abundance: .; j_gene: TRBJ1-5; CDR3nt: TGCAGTGCTAGAGGTAGGGAAGACGGCAATCAGCCCCAGCATTTT; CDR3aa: CSARGREDGNQPQHF
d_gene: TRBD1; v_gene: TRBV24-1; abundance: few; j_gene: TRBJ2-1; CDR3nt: TGTGCCACCAGTGACACCCTCACAGGGGTGGATGGTGAGCAGTTCTTC; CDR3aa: CATSDTLTGVDGEQFF
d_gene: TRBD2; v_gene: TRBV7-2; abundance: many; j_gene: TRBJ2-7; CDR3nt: TGTGCCAGCAGCCAAGAGGGACTAGCGGGAGTCTACGAGCAGTACTTC; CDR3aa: CASSQEGLAGVYEQYF
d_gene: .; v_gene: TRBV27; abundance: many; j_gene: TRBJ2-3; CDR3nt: TGTGCCAGCAGTTTATCCGGAGATACGCAGTATTTT; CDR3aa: CASSLSGDTQYF
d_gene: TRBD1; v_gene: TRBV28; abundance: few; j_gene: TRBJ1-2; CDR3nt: TGTGCCAGCAAAGATCAGGGGGCGCCGGAGAATAGTGGCTACACCTTC; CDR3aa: CASKDQGAPENSGYTF
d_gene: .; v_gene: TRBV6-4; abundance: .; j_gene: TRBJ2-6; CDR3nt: TGTGCCAGCAGTGAGGTGTCTGGGGCCAACGTCCTGACTTTC; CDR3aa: CASSEVSGANVLTF
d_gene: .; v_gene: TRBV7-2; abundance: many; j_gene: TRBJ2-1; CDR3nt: TGTGCCAGCAGCCTCGGGACTCTCAACTACAATGAGCAGTTCTTC; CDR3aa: CASSLGTLNYNEQFF
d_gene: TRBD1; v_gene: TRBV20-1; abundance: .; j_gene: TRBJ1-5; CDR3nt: TGCAGTGCTAGAGATGCCCACAGGGGGATTCAGCCCCAGCATTTT; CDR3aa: CSARDAHRGIQPQHF
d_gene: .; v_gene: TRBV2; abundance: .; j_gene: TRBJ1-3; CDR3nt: TGTGCCACTGGATCCGGGATCTCTGGAAACACCATATATTTT; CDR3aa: CATGSGISGNTIYF
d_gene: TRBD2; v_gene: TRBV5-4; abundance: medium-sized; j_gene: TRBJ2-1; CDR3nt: TGTGCCAGCAGCACCGAAGCGGGAGTAGGCGCCTACAATGAGCAGTTCTTC; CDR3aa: CASSTEAGVGAYNEQFF
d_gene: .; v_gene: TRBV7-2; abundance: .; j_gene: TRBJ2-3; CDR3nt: TGTGCCAGCAGCTACCGAGCTGCAGATACGCAGTATTTT; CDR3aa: CASSYRAADTQYF
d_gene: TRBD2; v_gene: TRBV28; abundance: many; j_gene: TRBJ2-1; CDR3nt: TGTGCCAGCAGTTTTACGGGGACTAGCTTTGGGAGCTCCTACAATGAGCAGTTCTTC; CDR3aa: CASSFTGTSFGSSYNEQFF
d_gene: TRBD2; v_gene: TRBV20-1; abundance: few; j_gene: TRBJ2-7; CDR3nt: TGCAGTGTTAGCGGGAGGATTTATTACGAGCAGTACTTC; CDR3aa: CSVSGRIYYEQYF
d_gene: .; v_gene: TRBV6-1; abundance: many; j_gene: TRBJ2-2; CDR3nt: TGTGCCAGCAGTAGGGAGTTCGGGACCACCGGGGAGCTGTTTTTT; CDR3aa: CASSREFGTTGELFF
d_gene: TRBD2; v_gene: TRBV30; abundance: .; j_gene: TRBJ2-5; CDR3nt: TGTGCCTGGAGTCGACTAGCAGGAGAGTCAGAGACCCAGTACTTC; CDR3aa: CAWSRLAGESETQYF
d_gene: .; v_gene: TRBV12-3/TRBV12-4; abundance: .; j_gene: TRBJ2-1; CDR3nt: TGTGCCAGCAGTTTTGAGGCTTTCAATGAGCAGTTCTTC; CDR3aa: CASSFEAFNEQFF
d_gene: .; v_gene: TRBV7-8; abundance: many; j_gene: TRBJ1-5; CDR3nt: TGTGCCAGCAGCTTAGAAAGATATGGGACAACCCTTCCCCCCCAGCATTTT; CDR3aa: CASSLERYGTTLPPQHF
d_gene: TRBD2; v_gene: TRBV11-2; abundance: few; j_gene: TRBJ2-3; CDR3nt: TGTGCCAGCAGCTTAGGGCTAGCGGGAGGGCCCAGCACAGATACGCAGTATTTT; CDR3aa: CASSLGLAGGPSTDTQYF
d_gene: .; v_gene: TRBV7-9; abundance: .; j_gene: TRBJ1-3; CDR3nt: TGTGCCAGCAGCTTCGGCCCCAGTAACTCTGGAAACACCATATATTTT; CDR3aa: CASSFGPSNSGNTIYF
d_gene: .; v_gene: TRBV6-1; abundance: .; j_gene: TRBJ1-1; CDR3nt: TGTGCCAGCAGTGAAGGCCTAGGGGAGGGAAACACTGAAGCTTTCTTT; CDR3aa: CASSEGLGEGNTEAFF
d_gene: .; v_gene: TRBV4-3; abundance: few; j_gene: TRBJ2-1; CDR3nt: TGCGCCAGCAGCCGTGAAGCGGGCGATGTCTACAATGAGCAGTTCTTC; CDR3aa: CASSREAGDVYNEQFF
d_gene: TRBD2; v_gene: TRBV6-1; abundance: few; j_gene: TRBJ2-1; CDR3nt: TGTGCCACCGCGGGCGGAGCGGGACACAATGAGCAGTTCTTC; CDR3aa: CATAGGAGHNEQFF
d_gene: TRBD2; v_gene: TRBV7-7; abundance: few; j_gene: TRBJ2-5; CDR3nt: TGTGCTAGCAGCGGTGGGACTAGCGGGAGTGGGGAGACCCAGTACTTC; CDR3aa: CASSGGTSGSGETQYF
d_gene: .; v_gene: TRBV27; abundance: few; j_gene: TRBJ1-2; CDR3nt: TGTGCCAGCAGTTTAAAACCCGGAGGCCAGAATGGCTACACCTTC; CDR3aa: CASSLKPGGQNGYTF